One and the same sample provided the 5 T cell receptor beta chains below, sequenced in a study of CD8 T cells in ankylosing spondylitis. TCRdb reprocessed the 5' RACE reads with MiXCR, giving one entry per CDR3 protein. The table has 200,000 to 250,000 distinct CDR3 sequences, around 10% seen once. Source material: blood, either unsorted or a sorted T cell fraction (not recorded which). Every receptor here comes from a male donor with ankylosing spondylitis or in good health (not recorded which).

This clonotype appeared many times. The J gene is TRBJ1-1, the V gene TRBV7-2; D is ambiguous. The CDR3 contains 13 residues. With 1 base removed from V and 1 base from J, the gap between germline ends came to 4 bases. Germline V gene sequence: CDR1 SGHTA, CDR2 FQGNSA. CDR3 region: CASSLERNTEAFF. CDR3 bases: TGTGCCAGCAGCTTAGAACGGAACACTGAAGCTTTCTTT.

There are many counts of this clonotype. The chain recombines TRBV5-6 with TRBJ1-5; no clear D gene. The ends were cut back, 2 bases at V and 4 bases at J, with 7 bases in the middle. This CDR3 has 13 residues. Germline V gene data show CDR1 as SGHDT and CDR2 as YYEEEE. The CDR3 region has the DNA TGTGCCAGCAGCTTTGGGGAAAATCAGCCCCAGCATTTT. The encoded protein is CASSFGENQPQHF. Drawing the rest from reference TRBV5-6 and TRBJ1-5, the complete variable domain is DAGVTQSPTHLIKTRGQQVTLRCSPKSGHDTVSWYQQALGQGPQFIFQYYEEEERQRGNFPDRFSGHQFPNYSSELNVNALLLGDSALYLCASSFGENQPQHFGDGTRLSIL.

This sequence joins TRBV20-1 and TRBJ1-2; a possible D gene is TRBD1 (6 bases). The CDR3 consists of 14 residues. V gave up 2 bases and J gave up 4 bases, with 14 bases separating them. In germline, CDR1 is DFQATT, CDR2 SNEGSKA (reference sequence). CDR3 loop: CSARPRDRFYGYTF. CDR3 DNA: TGCAGTGCTAGACCCAGAGACAGGTTCTATGGCTACACCTTC.

This clonotype was observed many times. This chain connects TRBV4-1 to TRBJ1-4, with D hard to call. Germline-derived CDR1 and CDR2 are MGHRA and YSYEKL. The CDR3 consists of 14 residues. Trimming pared 1 base from V and 7 bases from J, leaving 10 bases between. The CDR3 region has the DNA TGCGCCAGCAGCCAAGTCCCAGGCCTTGAAAAACTGTTTTTT. Amino acid sequence: CASSQVPGLEKLFF.

This chain joins TRBV3-1 and TRBJ1-2, with D hard to call. Germline assignment: CDR1 LGHDT and CDR2 YNNKEL (reference sequence). V lost 1 base to trimming and J lost 6 bases, with 9 bases between them. The CDR3 runs 13 residues. The CDR3 reads CASSQGFQHGYTF. In DNA, the CDR3 is TGTGCCAGCAGCCAAGGGTTTCAGCATGGCTACACCTTC.